The rows below give T cell receptor beta chains drawn from one sample of a study of blood T cell repertoires in COVID-19. Assay: immunoSEQ multiplex PCR; the TCRdb copy retains only in-frame clones and omits some. Counted here are 200,000 to 300,000 clones, about 87% occurring once; the ten biggest clones make up approximately 4%. Sequencing was performed on peripheral blood. The source of these receptors is a woman in her 40s with acute or convalescent COVID-19. CDR3s include the opening cysteine and the closing phenylalanine or tryptophan. A D gene is named only where the DNA matches it firmly. The listing skips clone size in some rows; elsewhere it reads once, few, many or a size class.

TRBD2,TRBV13,TRBJ2-5,.,13,CASSFGRVETQYF,TGTGCCAGCAGCTTCGGGAGGGTGGAGACCCAGTACTTC
.,TRBV6-5,TRBJ1-1,.,14,CASSYLQGNTEAFF,TGTGCCAGCAGTTACTTACAGGGGAACACTGAAGCTTTCTTT
.,TRBV12-3/TRBV12-4,TRBJ2-1,.,11,CASSSYNEQFF,TGTGCCAGCAGTTCGTACAATGAGCAGTTCTTC
.,TRBV18,TRBJ1-1,.,14,CASSPRQTNTEAFF,TGTGCCAGCTCACCTAGACAGACGAACACTGAAGCTTTCTTT
.,TRBV27,TRBJ1-5,once,14,CASSLGPGVQPQHF,TGTGCCAGCAGTTTAGGTCCGGGGGTTCAGCCCCAGCATTTT
TRBD2,TRBV7-8,TRBJ2-2,many,19,CASRQSGTSGGVNTGELFF,TGTGCCAGCAGGCAATCCGGGACTAGCGGGGGGGTTAACACCGGGGAGCTGTTTTTT
.,TRBV6-5,TRBJ1-1,.,12,CASIRGTREAFF,TGTGCCAGCATCCGGGGGACCAGGGAAGCTTTCTTT
.,TRBV2,TRBJ1-1,.,15,CASRRTPSPNTEAFF,TGTGCCAGCAGGCGGACACCCAGCCCGAACACTGAAGCTTTCTTT
TRBD1,TRBV5-1,TRBJ1-2,.,15,CASSLDRPQVNGYTF,TGCGCCAGCAGCCTGGACAGGCCCCAAGTTAATGGCTACACCTTC
.,TRBV27,TRBJ1-2,.,15,CASSFSFMGNYGYTF,TGTGCCAGCAGTTTTAGCTTCATGGGTAACTATGGCTACACCTTC
.,TRBV28,TRBJ1-2,.,13,CASSFPRNYGYTF,TGTGCCAGCAGTTTTCCCCGGAACTATGGCTACACCTTC
.,TRBV6-1,TRBJ1-2,.,16,CASSETWTVTNYGYTF,TGTGCCAGCAGTGAAACCTGGACAGTGACTAACTATGGCTACACCTTC
.,TRBV14,TRBJ1-1,.,13,CASSLGQNTEAFF,TGTGCCAGCAGCCTTGGACAGAACACTGAAGCTTTCTTT
.,TRBV30,TRBJ1-4,.,14,CAWSKGRNNEKLFF,TGTGCCTGGTCCAAAGGGAGAAATAATGAAAAACTGTTTTTT